This T cell receptor beta chain was identified in a study of shared clonotypes between healthy human individuals. This table comes from immunoSEQ multiplex PCR, and its TCRdb copy is limited to in-frame clones, with some not included. The sample lists roughly 2,000,000 clones; about 95% were seen once. CD45RO-negative, CCR7-positively selected cells formed the naive CD8 fraction, excluding terminally differentiated effector memory CD45RA+ cells. V trimming: 5 bases; J trimming: 3 bases; junction bases outside the gene matches: 6. There are 15 residues in the CDR3. Germline CDR1 and CDR2: SGHVS and FQNEAQ.

The chain links TRBV7-8 to TRBJ2-3; 9 bases are a match to TRBD2. The clonotype was recovered from a man between 18 and 29 years old in good health. The sample taken for sequencing was naive CD8+ T cells sorted from blood. CDR3 amino acids: CASSPIAGVTDTQYF. CDR3 bases: TGTGCCAGCAGCCCAATAGCGGGAGTGACAGATACGCAGTATTTT.